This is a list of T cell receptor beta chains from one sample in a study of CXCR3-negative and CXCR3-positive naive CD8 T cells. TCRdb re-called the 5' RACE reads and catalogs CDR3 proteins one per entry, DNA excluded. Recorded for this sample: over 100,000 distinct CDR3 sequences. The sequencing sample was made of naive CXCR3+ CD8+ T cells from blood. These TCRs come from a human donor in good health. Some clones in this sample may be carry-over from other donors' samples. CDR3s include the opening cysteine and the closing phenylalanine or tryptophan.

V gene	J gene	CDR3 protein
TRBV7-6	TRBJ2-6	CASSLEPGANVLTF
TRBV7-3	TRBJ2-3	CASSLGDDTQYF
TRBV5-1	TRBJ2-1	CASSLDWGVPPDNEQFF
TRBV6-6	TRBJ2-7	CASSGLYEQYF
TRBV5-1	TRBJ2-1	CASSPFLDSNEQFF
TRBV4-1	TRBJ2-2	CASSPTAAGPNTGELFF
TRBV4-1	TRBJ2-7	CASSQVQGYEQYF
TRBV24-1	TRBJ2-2	CATSEDPTVLLRANTGELFF
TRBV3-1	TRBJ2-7	CASSPGRASGSSYEQYF
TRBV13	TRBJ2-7	CASSGSGAVYEQYF
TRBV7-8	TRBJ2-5	CASSFFINQETQYF
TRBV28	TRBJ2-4	CASRRRGVKNIQYF
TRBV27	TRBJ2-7	CASSFLGEQYF
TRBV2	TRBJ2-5	CASSAAIGPDQETQYF
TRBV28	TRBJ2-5	CASSFPDRGGLAETQYF
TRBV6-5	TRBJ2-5	CASSEPTLQETQYF
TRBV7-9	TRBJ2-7	CASSGGQTPSYEQYF
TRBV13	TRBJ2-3	CASSILAGGTDTQYF
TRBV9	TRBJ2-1	CASSTPGTSGSVSYNEQFF
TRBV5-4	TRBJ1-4	CASSLTGTGDPTNEKLFF
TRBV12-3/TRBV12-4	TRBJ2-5	CASSYRVQETQYF
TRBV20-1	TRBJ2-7	CSAEDSRSYEQYF
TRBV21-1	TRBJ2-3	CASSKGLERRTDTQYF
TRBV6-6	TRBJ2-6	CASSSLSGANVLTF
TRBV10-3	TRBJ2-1	CAIRIQGARDNEQFF
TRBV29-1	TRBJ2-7	CSVEGGSIYEQYF
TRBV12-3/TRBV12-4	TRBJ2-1	CASTPGLAGLSSYNEQFF
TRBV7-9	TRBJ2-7	CASSPRTSGGALYEQYF
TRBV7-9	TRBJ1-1	CASSYGNTEAFF
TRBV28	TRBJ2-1	CASSLLQDGEQFF
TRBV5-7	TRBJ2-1	CASSGPREQFF
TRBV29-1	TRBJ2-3	CSVNGLVTDTQYF
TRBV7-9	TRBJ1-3	CASSSNHPFGNTIYF
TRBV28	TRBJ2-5	CASSLPLATAETQYF
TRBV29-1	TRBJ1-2	CSARGGGSYGYTF
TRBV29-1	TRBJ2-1	CSVEYPRSVRNEQFF
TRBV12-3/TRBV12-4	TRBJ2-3	CASSSGTQGDDTQYF
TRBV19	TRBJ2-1	CASTMGTGSYNEQFF
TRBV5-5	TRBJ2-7	CASSLNGGSSYEQYF
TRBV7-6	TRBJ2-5	CASSSLGLAGDSGETQYF
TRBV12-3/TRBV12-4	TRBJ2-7	CASRGDRSYEQYF
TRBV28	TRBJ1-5	CASSFWGRNQPQHF
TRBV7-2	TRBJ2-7	CASSDRTYEQYF